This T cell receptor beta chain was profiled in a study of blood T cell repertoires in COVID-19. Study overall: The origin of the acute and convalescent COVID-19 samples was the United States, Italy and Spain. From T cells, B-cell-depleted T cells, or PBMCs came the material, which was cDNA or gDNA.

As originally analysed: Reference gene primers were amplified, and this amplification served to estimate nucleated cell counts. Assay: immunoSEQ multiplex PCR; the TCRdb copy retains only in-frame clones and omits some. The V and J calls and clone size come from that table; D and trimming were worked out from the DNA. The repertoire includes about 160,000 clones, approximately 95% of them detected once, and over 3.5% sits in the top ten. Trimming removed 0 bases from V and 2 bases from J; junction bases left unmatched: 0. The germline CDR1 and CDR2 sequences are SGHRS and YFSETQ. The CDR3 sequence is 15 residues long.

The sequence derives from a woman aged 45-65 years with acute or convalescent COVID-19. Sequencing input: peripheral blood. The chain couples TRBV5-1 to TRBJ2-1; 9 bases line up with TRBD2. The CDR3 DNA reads TGCGCCAGCAGCTTGGGCGGGGGGGCCTACAATGAGCAGTTCTTC. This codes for CASSLGGGAYNEQFF.